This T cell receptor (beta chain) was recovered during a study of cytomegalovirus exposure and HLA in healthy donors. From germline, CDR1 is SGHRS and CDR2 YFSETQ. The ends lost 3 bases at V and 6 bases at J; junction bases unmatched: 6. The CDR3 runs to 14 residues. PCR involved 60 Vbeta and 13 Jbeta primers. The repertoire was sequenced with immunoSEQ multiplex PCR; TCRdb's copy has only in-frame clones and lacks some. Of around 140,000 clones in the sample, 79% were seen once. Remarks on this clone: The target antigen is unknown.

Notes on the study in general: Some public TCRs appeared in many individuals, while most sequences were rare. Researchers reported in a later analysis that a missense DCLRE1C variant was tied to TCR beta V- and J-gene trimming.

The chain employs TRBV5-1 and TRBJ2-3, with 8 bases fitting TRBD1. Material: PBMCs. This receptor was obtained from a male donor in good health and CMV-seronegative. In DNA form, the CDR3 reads TGCGCCAGCAGCTCACAGGGGGTGCGGGATACGCAGTATTTT. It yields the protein CASSSQGVRDTQYF.